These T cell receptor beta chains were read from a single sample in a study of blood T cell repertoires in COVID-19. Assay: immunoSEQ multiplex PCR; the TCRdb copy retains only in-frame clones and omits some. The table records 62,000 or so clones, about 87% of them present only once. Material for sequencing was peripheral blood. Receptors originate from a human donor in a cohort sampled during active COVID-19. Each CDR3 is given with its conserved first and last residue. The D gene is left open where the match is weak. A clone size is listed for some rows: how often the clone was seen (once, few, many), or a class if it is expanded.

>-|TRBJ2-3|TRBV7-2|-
CASSLGFSGDTQYF
TGTGCCAGCAGCTTAGGTTTTTCGGGAGATACGCAGTATTTT
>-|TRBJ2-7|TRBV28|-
CASSPSDLPSSYEQYF
TGTGCCAGCAGCCCTTCGGACTTGCCGAGCTCCTACGAGCAGTACTTC
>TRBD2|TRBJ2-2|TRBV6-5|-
CASSIKGGTGELFF
TGTGCCAGCTCCATAAAGGGAGGGACCGGGGAGCTGTTTTTT
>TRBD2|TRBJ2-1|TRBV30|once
CAWDGTSGRLLEQFF
TGTGCCTGGGACGGGACTAGCGGGCGCCTCTTGGAGCAGTTCTTC
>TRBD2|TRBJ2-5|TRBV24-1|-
CATSDLSGGEVETQYF
TGTGCCACCAGTGATTTGAGCGGGGGGGAAGTAGAGACCCAGTACTTC
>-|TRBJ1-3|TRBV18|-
CASSPRAGDSGNTIYF
TGTGCCAGCTCACCTCGGGCAGGGGACTCTGGAAACACCATATATTTT
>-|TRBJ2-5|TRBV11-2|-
CASSTPRAGTFPQTQYF
TGTGCCAGCAGCACCCCTAGGGCAGGGACATTTCCCCAGACCCAGTACTTC
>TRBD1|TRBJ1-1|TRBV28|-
CASSSIRGMNTEAFF
TGTGCCAGCAGTTCGATCAGGGGGATGAACACTGAAGCTTTCTTT
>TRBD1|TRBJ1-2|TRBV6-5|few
CASTGQGYGYTF
TGTGCCAGCACCGGACAGGGCTATGGCTACACCTTC
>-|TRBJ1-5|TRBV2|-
CASSGEGSQPQHF
TGTGCCAGCAGTGGGGAGGGGAGTCAGCCCCAGCATTTT
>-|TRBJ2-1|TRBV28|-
CASSLQGLGNYEQFF
TGTGCCAGCAGTTTACAGGGTCTGGGCAATTATGAGCAGTTCTTC
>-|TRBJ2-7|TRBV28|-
CASSLNNGIVQREQYF
TGTGCCAGCAGTTTGAACAACGGAATCGTACAGCGGGAGCAGTACTTC
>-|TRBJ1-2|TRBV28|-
CASSDAQGARGNYGYTF
TGTGCCAGCTCGGATGCACAAGGGGCGCGAGGCAACTATGGCTACACCTTC
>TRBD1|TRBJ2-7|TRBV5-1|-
CASSPGTGPYEQYF
TGCGCCAGCAGCCCTGGGACAGGGCCCTACGAGCAGTACTTC
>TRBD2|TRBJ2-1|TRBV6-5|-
CASRKRGDYNEQFF
TGTGCCAGCAGGAAGCGGGGGGACTACAATGAGCAGTTCTTC
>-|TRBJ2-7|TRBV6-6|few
CASSNPDGGRSGEQYF
TGTGCCAGCAGTAACCCAGACGGGGGGCGCTCTGGGGAGCAGTACTTC
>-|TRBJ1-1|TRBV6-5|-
CASMVKLGQNTEAFF
TGTGCCAGCATGGTGAAGCTAGGACAGAACACTGAAGCTTTCTTT
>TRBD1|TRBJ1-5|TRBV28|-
CASTLTGQGHQPQHF
TGTGCCAGCACCCTAACCGGACAGGGCCATCAGCCCCAGCATTTT